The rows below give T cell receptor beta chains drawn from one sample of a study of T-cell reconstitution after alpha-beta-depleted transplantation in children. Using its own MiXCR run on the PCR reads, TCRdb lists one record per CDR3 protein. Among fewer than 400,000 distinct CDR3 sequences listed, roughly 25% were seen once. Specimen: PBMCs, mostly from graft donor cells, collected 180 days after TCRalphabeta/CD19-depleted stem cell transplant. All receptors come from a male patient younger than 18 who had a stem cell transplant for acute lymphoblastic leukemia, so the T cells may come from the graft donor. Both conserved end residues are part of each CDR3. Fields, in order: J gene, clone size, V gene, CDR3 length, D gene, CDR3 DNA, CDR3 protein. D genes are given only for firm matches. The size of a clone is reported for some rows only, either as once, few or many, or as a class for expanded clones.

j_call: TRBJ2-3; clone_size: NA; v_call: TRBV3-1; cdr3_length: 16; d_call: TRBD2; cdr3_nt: TGTGCCAGCAGCCGATTGACTAGCGGGAGTTTAGATACGCAGTATTTT; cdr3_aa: CASSRLTSGSLDTQYF
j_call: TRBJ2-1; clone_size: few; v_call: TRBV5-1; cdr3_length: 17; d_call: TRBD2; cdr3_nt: TGCGCCAGCAGCTTACTAGCGGGAGCTAGCATTAGGAGTGAGCAGTTCTTC; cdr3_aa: CASSLLAGASIRSEQFF
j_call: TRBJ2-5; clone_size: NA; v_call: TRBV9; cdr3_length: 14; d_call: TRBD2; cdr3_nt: TGTGCCAGCAGCGTAGTGGGCGGGGGGGAGACCCAGTACTTC; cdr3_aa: CASSVVGGGETQYF
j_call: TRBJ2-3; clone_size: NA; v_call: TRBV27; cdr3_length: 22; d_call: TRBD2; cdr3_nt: TGTGCCAGCAGTTTACTCGGTCTAGCGGGAGGTGAAAACTTTTTTGGCACAGATACGCAGTATTTT; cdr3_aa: CASSLLGLAGGENFFGTDTQYF
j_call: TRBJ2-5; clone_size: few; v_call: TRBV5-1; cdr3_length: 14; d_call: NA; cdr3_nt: TGCGCCAGCAGCTTGGGGGACCGCCAAGAGACCCAGTACTTC; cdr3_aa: CASSLGDRQETQYF
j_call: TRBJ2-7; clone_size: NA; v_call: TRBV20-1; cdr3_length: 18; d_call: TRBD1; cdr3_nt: TGCTGTGCTAGAGCCACTGTATTCCGACAGGGACAGGGCTACGAGCAGTACTTC; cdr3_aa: CCARATVFRQGQGYEQYF
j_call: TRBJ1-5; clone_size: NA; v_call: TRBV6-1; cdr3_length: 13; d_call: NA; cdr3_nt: TGTGCCAGCAGGACTTCAGGGTTTCAGCCCCAGCATTTT; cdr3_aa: CASRTSGFQPQHF
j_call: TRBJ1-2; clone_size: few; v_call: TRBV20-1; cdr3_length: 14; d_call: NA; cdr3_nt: TGCAGTGCTAGAGAGCACTGGCAATTCTATGGCTACACCTTC; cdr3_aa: CSAREHWQFYGYTF
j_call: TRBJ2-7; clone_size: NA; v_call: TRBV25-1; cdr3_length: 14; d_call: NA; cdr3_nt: TGTGCCAGCATCCCCTTCCCGGGAATGGGCGAGCAGTACTTC; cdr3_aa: CASIPFPGMGEQYF
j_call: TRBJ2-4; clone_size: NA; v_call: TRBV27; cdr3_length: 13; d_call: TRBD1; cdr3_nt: TGTGCCAGCAGGGGACAGGGGGCAAACATTCAGTACTTC; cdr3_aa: CASRGQGANIQYF
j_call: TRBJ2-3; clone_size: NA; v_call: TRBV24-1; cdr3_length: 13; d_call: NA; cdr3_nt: TGTGCCACCAGTGACACAGTACAGAATACGCAGTATTTT; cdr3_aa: CATSDTVQNTQYF
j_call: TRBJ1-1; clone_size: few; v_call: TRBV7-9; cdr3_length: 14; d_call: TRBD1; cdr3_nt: TGTGCCAGCAGCCCCGGGACAGGGTACACTGAAGCTTTCTTT; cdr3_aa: CASSPGTGYTEAFF
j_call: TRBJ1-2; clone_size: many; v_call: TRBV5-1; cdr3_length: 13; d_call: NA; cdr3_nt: TGCGCCAGCAGACACAGCGAGGGCTATGGCTACACCTTC; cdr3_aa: CASRHSEGYGYTF
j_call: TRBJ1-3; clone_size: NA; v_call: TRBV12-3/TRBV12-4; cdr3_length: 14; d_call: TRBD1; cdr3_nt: TGTGCCAGCAGTCAGACAGGGGGTGGAAACACCATATATTTT; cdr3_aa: CASSQTGGGNTIYF
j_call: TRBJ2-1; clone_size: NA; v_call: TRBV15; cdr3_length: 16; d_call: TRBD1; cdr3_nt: TGTGCCACCAGCAGAGATAGGGACAGGGGGCCCAATGAGCAGTTCTTC; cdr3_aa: CATSRDRDRGPNEQFF
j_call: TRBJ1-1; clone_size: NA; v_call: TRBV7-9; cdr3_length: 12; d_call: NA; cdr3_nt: TGTGCCAGCAGCTTAAAACACATCGAAGCTTTCTTT; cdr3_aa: CASSLKHIEAFF
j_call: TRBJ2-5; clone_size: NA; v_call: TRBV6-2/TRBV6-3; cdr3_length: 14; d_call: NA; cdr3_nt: TGTGCCAGCAGTTACCCGGACGGTCAAGAGACCCAGTACTTC; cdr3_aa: CASSYPDGQETQYF
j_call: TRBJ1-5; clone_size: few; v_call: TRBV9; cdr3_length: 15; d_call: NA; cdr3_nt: TGTGCCAGCAGCGCGCCCGGCGATGGCAATCAGCCCCAGCATTTT; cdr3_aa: CASSAPGDGNQPQHF
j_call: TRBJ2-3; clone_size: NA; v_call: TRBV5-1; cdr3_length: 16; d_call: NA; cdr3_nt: TGCGCCAGCAGCTCGAAACAGCGACCTAGCACAGATACGCAGTATTTT; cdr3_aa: CASSSKQRPSTDTQYF
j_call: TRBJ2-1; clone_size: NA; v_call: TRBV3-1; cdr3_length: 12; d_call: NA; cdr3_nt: TGTGCCAGCAGCCAAGTACTGAATGAGCAGTTCTTC; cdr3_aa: CASSQVLNEQFF
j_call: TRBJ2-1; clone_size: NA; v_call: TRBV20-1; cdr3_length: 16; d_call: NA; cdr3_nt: TGCAGGGCTAGAGATCCCCGGACAGTTGGGAACAATGAGCAGTTCTTC; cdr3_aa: CRARDPRTVGNNEQFF
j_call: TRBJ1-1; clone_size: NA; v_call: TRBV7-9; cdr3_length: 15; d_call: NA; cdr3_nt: TGTGCCAGCAGCTTAATGGCACATGTGAACACTGAAGCTTTCTTT; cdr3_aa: CASSLMAHVNTEAFF
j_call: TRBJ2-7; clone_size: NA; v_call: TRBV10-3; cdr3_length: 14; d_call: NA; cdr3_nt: TGTGCCATCAGTGAGAGCAGGGGTACCTACGAGCAGTACTTC; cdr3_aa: CAISESRGTYEQYF
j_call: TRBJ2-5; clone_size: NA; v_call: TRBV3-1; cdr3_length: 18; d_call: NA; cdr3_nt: TGTGCCACCAGCTTCATTGTCCCCGTAGGAACCTTACAAGAGACCCAGTACTTC; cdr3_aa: CATSFIVPVGTLQETQYF
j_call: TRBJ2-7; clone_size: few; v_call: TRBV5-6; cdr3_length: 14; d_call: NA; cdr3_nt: TGTGCCAGCAGCTTCCAGGCCCCTACCTACGAGCAGTACTTC; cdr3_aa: CASSFQAPTYEQYF
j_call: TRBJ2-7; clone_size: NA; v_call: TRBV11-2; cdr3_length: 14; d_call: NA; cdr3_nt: TGTGCCAGCAGCCCAACCGGACCCGGGTACGAGCAGTACTTC; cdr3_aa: CASSPTGPGYEQYF
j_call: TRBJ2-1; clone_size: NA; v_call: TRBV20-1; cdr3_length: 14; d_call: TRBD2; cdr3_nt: TGCAGTGTCGGCCGGGGGGGGGCAAGTGGAGAGCAGTTCTTC; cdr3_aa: CSVGRGGASGEQFF
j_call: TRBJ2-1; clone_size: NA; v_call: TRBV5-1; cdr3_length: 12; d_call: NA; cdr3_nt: TGCGCCAGCAAGACGTCCTACAATGAGCAGTTCTTC; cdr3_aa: CASKTSYNEQFF
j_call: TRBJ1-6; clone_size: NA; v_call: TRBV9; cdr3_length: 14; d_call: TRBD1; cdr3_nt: TGTGCCAGCAGCGCCGACAGGGAGAATTCACCCCTCCACTTT; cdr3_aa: CASSADRENSPLHF
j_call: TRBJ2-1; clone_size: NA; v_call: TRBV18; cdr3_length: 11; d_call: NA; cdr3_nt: TGTGCCAGCTTATTGGGGAATGAGCAGTTCTTC; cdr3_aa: CASLLGNEQFF